This T cell receptor beta chain was captured in a study of Graves' ophthalmopathy and Graves' hyperthyroidism. Study findings and constraints: The model's prediction of ophthalmopathy progression had 70.59% sensitivity and approximately 76% specificity.

This clonotype was seen more than once but under ten times. The antigen remains undetermined. From fresh peripheral blood, over 9 ml in volume, the PBMCs were obtained. CDR3 length equals 12 residues. Germline-derived CDR1 and CDR2 are LNHNV and YYDKDF (reference sequence). Trimming cost V 10 bases and J 5 bases, with 14 bases left between them. Amplification from RNA transcripts yielded the TCR beta CDR3 regions. The first round was an RT-PCR with HTBI primers, and the second round was a multiplex PCR. MiXCR, applied by TCRdb to the multiplex PCR reads, yields one record per CDR3 protein. Of hundreds of thousands of distinct CDR3 sequences listed, roughly two fifths are singletons.

The sample consisted of peripheral blood. The TCR originated in an adult man with Graves' ophthalmopathy. The chain links TRBV15 to TRBJ1-1; D might be TRBD1 (5 bases). CDR3 sequence (DNA): TGTGCCAGCAGAGGGGCTCGAACTGAAGCTTTCTTT. It yields the protein CASRGARTEAFF. The entire variable domain, with the rest obtained from reference TRBV15 and TRBJ1-1, is as follows: DAMVIQNPRYQVTQFGKPVTLSCSQTLNHNVMYWYQQKSSQAPKLLFHYYDKDFNNEADTPDNFQSRRPNTSFCFLDIRSPGLGDTAMYLCASRGARTEAFFGQGTRLTVV.